Listed below are T cell receptor beta chains from one sample, sequenced in a study of blood T cell repertoires in COVID-19. The protocol was immunoSEQ multiplex PCR, while the TCRdb copy is restricted to in-frame clones and leaves out a portion. The sample contains 300,000 or so clones, around 90% of which appear only once. Material: PBMCs or T cells enriched from blood (not recorded which). The origin of the receptors is a woman younger than 45 who had recovered from COVID-19. Each CDR3 is given with its conserved first and last residue. D genes are given only for firm matches. Some rows mark clone size as missing; the rest say once, few, many or name a class of expanded clone.

j_call	v_call	clone_size	d_call	cdr3_aa	cdr3_nt
TRBJ2-2	TRBV7-6	.	.	CASSRPRTKNTGELFF	TGTGCCAGCAGCCGGCCGAGGACTAAGAACACCGGGGAGCTGTTTTTT
TRBJ2-3	TRBV2	.	.	CASRSHTSGPDTQYF	TGTGCCAGCAGATCTCATACCAGTGGGCCAGATACGCAGTATTTT
TRBJ1-1	TRBV11-3	.	.	CASSLSGERTEAFF	TGTGCCAGCAGCTTGTCTGGTGAGCGCACTGAAGCTTTCTTT
TRBJ2-1	TRBV14	.	.	CASSQEGAGINLDEQFF	TGTGCCAGCAGCCAAGAGGGGGCAGGGATTAATCTTGATGAGCAGTTCTTC
TRBJ2-3	TRBV7-6	.	TRBD2	CASSLTTSGFTDTQYF	TGTGCCAGCAGTTTGACCACTAGCGGCTTCACAGATACGCAGTATTTT
TRBJ1-1	TRBV28	few	.	CASSLSTTVNTEAFF	TGTGCCAGCAGTTTATCAACAACAGTAAACACTGAAGCTTTCTTT
TRBJ2-2	TRBV11-2	.	.	CASSLAGPTGELFF	TGTGCCAGCAGCTTGGCGGGCCCCACCGGGGAGCTGTTTTTT
TRBJ1-1	TRBV27	.	.	CASSLTAGALTVEAFF	TGTGCCAGCAGCTTAACGGCAGGGGCGCTAACCGTCGAAGCTTTCTTT
TRBJ1-1	TRBV19	once	.	CASSIEIRTEAFF	TGTGCCAGTAGTATTGAGATCCGGACTGAAGCTTTCTTT
TRBJ2-7	TRBV27	.	.	CASSWASNYEQYF	TGTGCCAGCAGTTGGGCTAGCAACTACGAGCAGTACTTC
TRBJ2-3	TRBV4-3	.	.	CASSQGRLLAPSTDTQYF	TGCGCCAGCAGCCAAGGGAGACTACTGGCCCCTAGCACAGATACGCAGTATTTT
TRBJ1-4	TRBV3-1/TRBV3-2	.	.	CASSQVPRSGKLFF	TGTGCCAGCAGCCAAGTCCCGAGGTCCGGAAAACTGTTTTTT
TRBJ1-2	TRBV28	few	.	CASSPPGGWGYTF	TGTGCCAGCAGCCCCCCGGGGGGGTGGGGCTACACCTTC
TRBJ2-3	TRBV7-3	.	.	CASSLRASLADTQYF	TGTGCCAGCAGCTTAAGGGCTAGCTTAGCAGATACGCAGTATTTT
TRBJ1-3	TRBV3-1/TRBV3-2	.	.	CASSPTKGANTIYF	TGTGCCAGCAGCCCCACGAAAGGAGCAAACACCATATATTTT
TRBJ2-7	TRBV7-9	.	.	CASSLAAGNLWYF	TGTGCCAGCAGCTTAGCAGCCGGTAACCTCTGGTACTTC
TRBJ2-5	TRBV18	.	TRBD2	CASSPSQQAGVQETQYF	TGTGCCAGCTCACCATCCCAACAAGCGGGGGTGCAAGAGACCCAGTACTTC
TRBJ1-6	TRBV6-1	.	.	CASSDGGGIRNSPLHF	TGTGCCAGCAGTGATGGGGGGGGCATTCGGAATTCACCCCTCCACTTT
TRBJ2-5	TRBV7-3	.	.	CASSPSYQETQYF	TGTGCCAGCAGCCCCTCGTACCAAGAGACCCAGTACTTC
TRBJ2-5	TRBV25-1	.	TRBD2	CASSATIGGGQETQYF	TGTGCCAGCAGTGCTACCATTGGGGGGGGGCAAGAGACCCAGTACTTC
TRBJ2-2	TRBV28	.	.	CASSSPARRTGELFF	TGTGCCAGCAGTTCCCCCGCCAGGAGGACCGGGGAGCTGTTTTTT
TRBJ2-1	TRBV30	.	TRBD2	CAWASGTGTTSGSWDEQFF	TGTGCCTGGGCCTCCGGGACAGGGACAACTAGCGGGAGTTGGGATGAGCAGTTCTTC
TRBJ2-1	TRBV4-2	.	.	CASSQDFGGEQFF	TGTGCCAGCAGCCAAGACTTCGGCGGTGAGCAGTTCTTC
TRBJ1-2	TRBV9	.	TRBD1	CASSVSGQRLEDGYTF	TGTGCCAGCAGCGTATCGGGACAGAGACTAGAAGATGGCTACACCTTC
TRBJ2-1	TRBV7-3	.	.	CASSYGLGGSGPDNEQFF	TGTGCCAGCAGCTACGGCCTTGGGGGGAGCGGCCCCGACAATGAGCAGTTCTTC